What follows is one T cell receptor beta chain and its context. The target antigen is unknown. The data derive from a study of CXCR3-negative and CXCR3-positive naive CD8 T cells. Overall study context: Summed over all libraries, TRB reads came to about 130 million, with about 1.5 +/- 0.3 million per library.

Overall study results and limits: TRB CDR3s of CXCR3-positive naive cells were more hydrophobic than those of CXCR3-negative naive cells.

The V gene's germline CDR1 is WSHSY and CDR2 SAAADI. There are 14 residues in the CDR3. In preparing the TRB cDNA libraries, 5' RACE with UMI labels was used. TCRdb processed the 5' RACE reads again and assigns one entry to each CDR3 protein, with no DNA. The data include 41,000 or so distinct CDR3 sequences; the top ten clones carry around 1.9%. The sequence was collected from a human donor in good health. Some clones in this sample may be carry-over from other donors' samples. The sample comprised naive CXCR3- CD8+ T cells from blood. Subset meaning: CD45RO-CCR7+CD27+CD95- naive CD8+ T cells lacking CXCR3 (TNR3-). This chain joins TRBV10-2 and TRBJ2-1. This chain's CDR3 is CASSQRTSYNEQFF.